The rows below give T cell receptor beta chains drawn from one sample of a study of T-cell reconstitution after alpha-beta-depleted transplantation in children. TCRdb recomputed calls from the PCR reads with MiXCR, one row per CDR3 protein. The sample comprises about 410,000 distinct CDR3 sequences, about 20% of which are singletons, and around 4% rests with the top ten. This sample comprised PBMCs from the stem cell graft donor, obtained from the stem cell graft. The source is a human donor who donated a stem cell graft to a child with acute myeloid leukemia. Both conserved end residues are part of each CDR3. Fields, in order: D gene, clone size, V gene, J gene, CDR3 DNA, CDR3 protein. A D gene is named only where the DNA matches it firmly. Some rows have no size entry. The others give once, few or many, or a class for an expanded clone.

D gene: .; clone size: many; V gene: TRBV6-5; J gene: TRBJ2-7; CDR3 DNA: TGTGCCAGCAGTTACGACGGACCCTACGAGCAGTACTTC; CDR3 protein: CASSYDGPYEQYF
D gene: TRBD2; clone size: .; V gene: TRBV10-3; J gene: TRBJ2-3; CDR3 DNA: TGTGCCATCAGTGATCCCCTAGCGGGAGATACGCAGTATTTT; CDR3 protein: CAISDPLAGDTQYF
D gene: TRBD2; clone size: many; V gene: TRBV6-5; J gene: TRBJ2-1; CDR3 DNA: TGTGCCAGCCCCCGGGGTCTAGCGGGAGGGTCCTACAATGAGCAGTTCTTC; CDR3 protein: CASPRGLAGGSYNEQFF
D gene: TRBD2; clone size: .; V gene: TRBV4-3; J gene: TRBJ2-7; CDR3 DNA: TGCGCCAGCAGCCAAGATTTGGGTAGCGGGTACGAGCAGTACTTC; CDR3 protein: CASSQDLGSGYEQYF
D gene: TRBD1; clone size: .; V gene: TRBV27; J gene: TRBJ1-1; CDR3 DNA: TGTGCCAGCAAGACAGGGGGACTCGCTGAAGCTTTCTTT; CDR3 protein: CASKTGGLAEAFF
D gene: .; clone size: .; V gene: TRBV28; J gene: TRBJ2-7; CDR3 DNA: TGTGCCAGCAGTCCGAGCTTGCCAGGCTACGAGCAGTACTTC; CDR3 protein: CASSPSLPGYEQYF
D gene: .; clone size: few; V gene: TRBV5-6; J gene: TRBJ1-1; CDR3 DNA: TGTGCCAGCAGTTTCACACAGCTCACGCGCCCAATGAACACTGAAGCTTTCTTT; CDR3 protein: CASSFTQLTRPMNTEAFF
D gene: TRBD1; clone size: many; V gene: TRBV20-1; J gene: TRBJ2-5; CDR3 DNA: TGCAGTGCTAGCCCCGGGACAGGGGAGACCCAGTACTTC; CDR3 protein: CSASPGTGETQYF
D gene: TRBD2; clone size: .; V gene: TRBV28; J gene: TRBJ2-7; CDR3 DNA: TGTGCCAGCACCCCGACTAGCGCGTTTCCCTACGAGCAGTACTTC; CDR3 protein: CASTPTSAFPYEQYF
D gene: .; clone size: few; V gene: TRBV2; J gene: TRBJ2-7; CDR3 DNA: TGTGCCAGCAAAGTTTCCTACGAGCAGTACTTC; CDR3 protein: CASKVSYEQYF
D gene: TRBD2; clone size: many; V gene: TRBV20-1; J gene: TRBJ2-1; CDR3 DNA: TGCAGTGCTTCTACTGAGCGGGAGGGGGCTTACAATGAGCAGTTCTTC; CDR3 protein: CSASTEREGAYNEQFF
D gene: TRBD2; clone size: few; V gene: TRBV7-8; J gene: TRBJ2-1; CDR3 DNA: TGTGCCAGCAGCTCCACACAAGCGGGAAGCTACAATGAGCAGTTCTTC; CDR3 protein: CASSSTQAGSYNEQFF
D gene: TRBD1; clone size: few; V gene: TRBV5-4; J gene: TRBJ2-7; CDR3 DNA: TGTGCCAGCAGCTCACCGACAGGGGGCCTTGCCAGCTACGAGCAGTACTTC; CDR3 protein: CASSSPTGGLASYEQYF
D gene: TRBD1; clone size: .; V gene: TRBV12-3/TRBV12-4; J gene: TRBJ2-3; CDR3 DNA: TGTGCCAGCAGTTTAGAGCCGGGACAGACCACAGATACGCAGTATTTT; CDR3 protein: CASSLEPGQTTDTQYF
D gene: TRBD2; clone size: few; V gene: TRBV20-1; J gene: TRBJ2-5; CDR3 DNA: TGCAGTGCTAGAAGGCCCGGGAGGGACGGGGAGACCCAGTACTTC; CDR3 protein: CSARRPGRDGETQYF
D gene: .; clone size: many; V gene: TRBV20-1; J gene: TRBJ2-7; CDR3 DNA: TGCAGTGCTAGAGATAGAACCTACGAGCAGTACTTC; CDR3 protein: CSARDRTYEQYF
D gene: TRBD2; clone size: .; V gene: TRBV2; J gene: TRBJ2-7; CDR3 DNA: TGTGCCAGCAGTTCTGGGACTAGCGGCCCTTACGAGCAGTACTTC; CDR3 protein: CASSSGTSGPYEQYF
D gene: .; clone size: few; V gene: TRBV21-1; J gene: TRBJ2-7; CDR3 DNA: TGTGCCAGCAGCAAAGAGATGAAACAGGGGTGGTACGAGCAGTACTTC; CDR3 protein: CASSKEMKQGWYEQYF
D gene: .; clone size: many; V gene: TRBV20-1; J gene: TRBJ2-1; CDR3 DNA: TGCAGTGCTATGTGGCGGGGAAACAATGAGCAGTTCTTC; CDR3 protein: CSAMWRGNNEQFF
D gene: .; clone size: many; V gene: TRBV20-1; J gene: TRBJ2-1; CDR3 DNA: TGCAGTGCTAGCCCCCTGAGGCAGCGCTCCTACAATGAGCAGTTCTTC; CDR3 protein: CSASPLRQRSYNEQFF
D gene: .; clone size: many; V gene: TRBV29-1; J gene: TRBJ1-2; CDR3 DNA: TGCAGCGTTGAAGCAGGGGCTGAGTATGGCTACACCTTC; CDR3 protein: CSVEAGAEYGYTF
D gene: .; clone size: .; V gene: TRBV12-3/TRBV12-4; J gene: TRBJ2-7; CDR3 DNA: TGTGCCAGCAGTTTATCTAGGGGGATCTACGAGCAGTACTTC; CDR3 protein: CASSLSRGIYEQYF
D gene: .; clone size: .; V gene: TRBV10-3; J gene: TRBJ1-5; CDR3 DNA: TGTGCCATCAGTGCGACGGGGAGGAATCAGCCCCAGCATTTT; CDR3 protein: CAISATGRNQPQHF